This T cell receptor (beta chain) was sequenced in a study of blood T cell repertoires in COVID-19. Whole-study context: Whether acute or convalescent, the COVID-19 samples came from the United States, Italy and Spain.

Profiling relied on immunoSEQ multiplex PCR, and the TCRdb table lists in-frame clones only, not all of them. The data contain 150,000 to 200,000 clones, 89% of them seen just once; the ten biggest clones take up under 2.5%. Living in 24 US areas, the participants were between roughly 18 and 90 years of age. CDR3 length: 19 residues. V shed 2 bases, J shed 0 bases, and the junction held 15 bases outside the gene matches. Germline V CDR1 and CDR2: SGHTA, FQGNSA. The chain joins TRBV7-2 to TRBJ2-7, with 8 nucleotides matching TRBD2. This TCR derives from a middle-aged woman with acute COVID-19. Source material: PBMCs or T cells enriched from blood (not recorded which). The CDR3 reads CASSLRGGSSLQSSYEQYF. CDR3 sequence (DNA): TGTGCCAGCAGCTTACGGGGGGGTTCCTCCCTACAGAGCTCCTACGAGCAGTACTTC.